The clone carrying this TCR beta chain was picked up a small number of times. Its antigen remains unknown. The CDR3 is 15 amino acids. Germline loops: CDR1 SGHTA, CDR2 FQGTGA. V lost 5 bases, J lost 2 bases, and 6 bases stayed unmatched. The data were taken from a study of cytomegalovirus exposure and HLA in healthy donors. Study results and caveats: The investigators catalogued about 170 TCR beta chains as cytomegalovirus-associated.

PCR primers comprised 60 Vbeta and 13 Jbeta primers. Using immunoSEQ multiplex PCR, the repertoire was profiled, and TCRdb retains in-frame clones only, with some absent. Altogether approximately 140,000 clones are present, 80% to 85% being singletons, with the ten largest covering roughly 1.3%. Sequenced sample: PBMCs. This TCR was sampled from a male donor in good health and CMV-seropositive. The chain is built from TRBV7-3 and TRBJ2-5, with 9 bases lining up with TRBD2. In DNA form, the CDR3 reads TGTGCCAGCAGCGCACTAGCGGGTTTACAAGAGACCCAGTACTTC. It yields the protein CASSALAGLQETQYF.